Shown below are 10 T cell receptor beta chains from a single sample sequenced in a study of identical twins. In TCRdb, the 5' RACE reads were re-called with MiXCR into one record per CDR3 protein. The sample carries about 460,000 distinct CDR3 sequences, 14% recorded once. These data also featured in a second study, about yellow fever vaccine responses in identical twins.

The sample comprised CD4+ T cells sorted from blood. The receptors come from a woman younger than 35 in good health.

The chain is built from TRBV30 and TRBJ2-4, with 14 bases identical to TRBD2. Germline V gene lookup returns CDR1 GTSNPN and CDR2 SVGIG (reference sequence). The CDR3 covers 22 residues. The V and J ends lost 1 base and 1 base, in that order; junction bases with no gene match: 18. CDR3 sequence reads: CAWSGISKGLAGDAMAKNIQYF. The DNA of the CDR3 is TGTGCCTGGAGTGGTATCTCAAAGGGACTAGCGGGAGATGCGATGGCCAAAAACATTCAGTACTTC.

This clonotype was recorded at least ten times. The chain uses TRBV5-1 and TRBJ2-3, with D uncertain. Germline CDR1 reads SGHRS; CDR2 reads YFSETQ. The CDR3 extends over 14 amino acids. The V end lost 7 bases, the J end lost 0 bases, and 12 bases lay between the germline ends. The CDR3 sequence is CASGSESSTDTQYF. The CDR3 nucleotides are TGCGCCAGCGGATCGGAGTCTAGCACAGATACGCAGTATTTT.

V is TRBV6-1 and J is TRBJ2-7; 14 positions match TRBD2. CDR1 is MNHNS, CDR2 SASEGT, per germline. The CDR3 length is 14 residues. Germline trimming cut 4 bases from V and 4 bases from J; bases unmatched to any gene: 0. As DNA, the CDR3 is TGTGCCAGCAGTGGGACTAGCGGGGGGTACGAGCAGTACTTC. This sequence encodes CASSGTSGGYEQYF.

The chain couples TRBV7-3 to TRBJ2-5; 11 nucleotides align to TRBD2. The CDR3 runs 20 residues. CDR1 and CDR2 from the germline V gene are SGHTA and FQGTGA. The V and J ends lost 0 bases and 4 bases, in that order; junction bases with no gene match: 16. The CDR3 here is CASSLTPRGSGGADRETQYF. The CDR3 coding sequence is TGTGCCAGCAGCTTAACCCCACGAGGTAGCGGGGGGGCGGATAGAGAGACCCAGTACTTC.

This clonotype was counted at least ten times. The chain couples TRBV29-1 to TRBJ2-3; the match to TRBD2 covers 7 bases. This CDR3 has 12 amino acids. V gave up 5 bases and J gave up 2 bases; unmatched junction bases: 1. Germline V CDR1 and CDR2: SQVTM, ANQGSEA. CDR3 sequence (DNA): TGCAGCGTTACTAGCGTCACAGATACGCAGTATTTT. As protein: CSVTSVTDTQYF.

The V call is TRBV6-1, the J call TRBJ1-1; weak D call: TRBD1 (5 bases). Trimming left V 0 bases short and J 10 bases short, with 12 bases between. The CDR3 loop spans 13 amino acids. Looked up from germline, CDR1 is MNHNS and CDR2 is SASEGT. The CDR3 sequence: CASSEAVGGGAFF. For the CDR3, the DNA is TGTGCCAGCAGTGAAGCCGTGGGGGGGGGAGCTTTCTTT.

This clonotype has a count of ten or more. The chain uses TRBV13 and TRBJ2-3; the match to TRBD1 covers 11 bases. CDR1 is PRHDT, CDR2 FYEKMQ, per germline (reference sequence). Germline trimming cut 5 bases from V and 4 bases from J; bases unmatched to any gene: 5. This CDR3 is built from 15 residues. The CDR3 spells CASSPEGQGADTQYF. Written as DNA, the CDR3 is TGTGCCAGCAGCCCGGAGGGACAGGGGGCAGATACGCAGTATTTT.

The CDR3 reads CASRSMETQYF. In nucleotides, the CDR3 is TGTGCCAGCAGGAGCATGGAGACCCAGTACTTC. The chain is built from TRBV6-1 and TRBJ2-5; unclear D gene. Per germline, CDR1 MNHNS and CDR2 SASEGT. This CDR3 comprises 11 residues. V lost 6 bases to trimming and J lost 5 bases, with 7 bases between them.

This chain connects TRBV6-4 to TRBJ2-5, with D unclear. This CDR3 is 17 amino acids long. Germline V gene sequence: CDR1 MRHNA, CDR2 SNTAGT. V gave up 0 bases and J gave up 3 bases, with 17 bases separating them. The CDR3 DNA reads TGTGCCAGCAGTGACTCTGTATTTAGGGTCCACGAAGAGACCCAGTACTTC. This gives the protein CASSDSVFRVHEETQYF.

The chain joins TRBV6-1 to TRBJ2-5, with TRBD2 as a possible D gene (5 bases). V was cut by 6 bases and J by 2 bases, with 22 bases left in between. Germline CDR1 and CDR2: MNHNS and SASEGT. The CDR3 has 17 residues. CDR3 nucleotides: TGTGCCAGCAGAGCCCCTCGGGAAGCATGGTTACAAGAGACCCAGTACTTC. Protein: CASRAPREAWLQETQYF.